Presented here are 18 T cell receptor beta chains from one specimen sequenced in a study of shared clonotypes between healthy human individuals. Here immunoSEQ multiplex PCR was the method, and the copy in TCRdb shows in-frame clones only, minus some. The table has 950,000 to 1,200,000 clones, 77% seen once; the top ten hold 0.89%. The sequenced sample was memory CD4+ T cells from PBMCs. Indicated subset: CD45RA-negative fraction. The receptors come from a young man in good health. Some clones in this sample may be carry-over from other donors' samples.

V and J are TRBV18 and TRBJ1-3; D not resolved. CDR1 is KGHSH and CDR2 is LQKENI in the germline V gene. Trimming stripped 4 bases from V and 8 bases from J, with 12 bases between. The length of the CDR3 is 13 residues. The chain's CDR3 is CASSQSAPDTIYF. CDR3 in DNA: TGTGCCAGCTCACAGTCAGCGCCGGACACCATATATTTT.

CDR3 in amino acids: CASSLRRGGQPQHF. CDR3 nucleotide sequence: TGTGCCAGCAGTTTAAGGAGGGGTGGTCAGCCCCAGCATTTT. V is TRBV28 and J is TRBJ1-5; D may be TRBD1 (5 bases). The germline CDR1 and CDR2 sequences are MDHEN and SYDVKM. The CDR3 loop spans 14 amino acids. Deletions cut 2 bases from V and 6 bases from J, with 11 bases between.

A word on this clone: The sample carries other DNA sequences with the same CDR3. V is TRBV28 and J is TRBJ2-7; 7 nucleotides line up with TRBD2. CDR1 is MDHEN, CDR2 SYDVKM, per germline. The CDR3 has 13 residues. The V and J ends lost 6 bases and 1 base, in that order; junction bases with no gene match: 3. CDR3 loop: CASRSGGSYEQYF. The DNA of the CDR3 is TGTGCCAGCAGATCCGGGGGGTCCTACGAGCAGTACTTC.

The rearrangement uses TRBV29-1 and TRBJ1-1; tentative D call: TRBD1 (6 bases). The CDR3 length is 14 residues. Between the trimmed V and J ends, which lost 7 bases and 5 bases, there was a span of 20 bases. CDR1 is SQVTM, CDR2 ANQGSEA, per germline. The CDR3 protein is CSAERGRGMTEAFF. Written as DNA, the CDR3 is TGCAGCGCCGAACGGGGGAGGGGGATGACTGAAGCTTTCTTT.

The count of this clone is one. The chain uses TRBV6-5 and TRBJ2-7; possibly TRBD2 for D (6 bases). Germline CDR1 and CDR2: MNHEY and SVGAGI. The CDR3 runs to 15 residues. With 6 bases removed from V and 0 bases from J, the gap between germline ends came to 15 bases. CDR3 loop: CASRDRAGGSYEQYF. Written as DNA, the CDR3 is TGTGCCAGCAGAGATCGAGCGGGTGGCTCCTACGAGCAGTACTTC.

In regard to this clone: Since a much larger clone is just one base distant, this may be a read error. The chain couples TRBV27 to TRBJ2-2, with D perhaps TRBD1 (6 bases). With 5 bases removed from V and 0 bases from J, the gap between germline ends came to 13 bases. CDR1 is MNHEY, CDR2 SMNVEV, per germline (reference sequence). The length of the CDR3 is 16 residues. The CDR3 nucleotides are TGTGCCAGCAGTGACCCCGGGACAACGAACACCGGGGAGCTGTTTTTT. Protein sequence: CASSDPGTTNTGELFF.

This clone was detected only once. The rearrangement joins TRBV9 to TRBJ1-3; D unresolved. CDR1 is SGDLS and CDR2 is YYNGEE in the germline V gene. The CDR3 runs 15 residues. V lost 4 bases, J lost 0 bases, and 11 bases lay in between. The CDR3 region is CASSPRRDSGNTIYF. DNA for the CDR3: TGTGCCAGCAGCCCCCGAAGGGACTCTGGAAACACCATATATTTT.

The chain couples TRBV28 to TRBJ2-7; 7 bases are a match to TRBD2. The junction had 14 bases not matched to a gene; V was cut back by 4 bases and J by 5 bases. This CDR3 spans 16 amino acids. Germline V CDR1 and CDR2: MDHEN, SYDVKM. CDR3 protein: CASSSLTSPHGDEQYF. CDR3 nucleotide sequence: TGTGCCAGCAGTTCACTGACTAGCCCCCACGGGGACGAGCAGTACTTC.

This sequence joins TRBV28 and TRBJ1-1; D gene unclear. CDR1 and CDR2 (germline): MDHEN, SYDVKM. Trimming removed 1 base at V and 6 bases at J, with 12 bases between. CDR3 length: 14 amino acids. This chain's CDR3 is CASSLYRREAEAFF. For the CDR3, the DNA is TGTGCCAGCAGTTTATATAGGAGGGAGGCTGAAGCTTTCTTT.

The rearrangement uses TRBV7-9 and TRBJ2-5; tentative D call: TRBD1 (6 bases). The CDR3 loop spans 13 amino acids. Germline assignment: CDR1 SEHNR and CDR2 FQNEAQ (reference sequence). V lost 4 bases to trimming and J lost 5 bases, with 11 bases between them. This chain's CDR3 is CASSYYTGETQYF. The CDR3 DNA reads TGTGCCAGCAGCTACTACACAGGGGAGACCCAGTACTTC.

This clone was recorded a few times. The chain couples TRBV7-2 to TRBJ2-1, with 12 bases lining up with TRBD2. Germline V gene lookup returns CDR1 SGHTA and CDR2 FQGNSA. The CDR3 totals 15 residues. Trimming removed 4 bases from V and 9 bases from J; junction bases left unmatched: 7. Here the CDR3 DNA reads TGTGCCAGCAGCTCTCGGACTAGCGGGATAGGTGAGCAGTTCTTC. This encodes CASSSRTSGIGEQFF.

The gene calls are TRBV11-2 and TRBJ2-5; D is unclear. This CDR3 is built from 15 residues. Germline V gene sequence: CDR1 SGHAT, CDR2 FQNNGV. V was shortened by 7 bases and J by 5 bases, with 20 bases between the two germline ends. The CDR3 coding sequence is TGTGCCAGCAAACTGATTGCCGTGAATGGGGAGACCCAGTACTTC. It codes for CASKLIAVNGETQYF.

The chain has TRBV28 and TRBJ2-3; a weak D match, TRBD2 (5 bases). CDR1 is MDHEN, CDR2 SYDVKM, per germline. This CDR3 is built from 13 residues. Trimming left V 2 bases short and J 3 bases short, with 6 bases between. Written as DNA, the CDR3 is TGTGCCAGCAGTTTAGGGGAGACAGATACGCAGTATTTT. Residues: CASSLGETDTQYF.

The chain is built from TRBV5-1 and TRBJ1-2; 8 bases are a match to TRBD1. The CDR3 runs to 14 residues. Trimming cost V 1 base and J 8 bases; bases outside gene matches: 7. The germline gives CDR1 SGHRS, CDR2 YFSETQ. CDR3 DNA: TGCGCCAGCAGCTTGTACAGGGGGATGGAGGGCTACACCTTC. Translating gives CASSLYRGMEGYTF.

This clone has a handful of counts. The gene calls are TRBV5-1 and TRBJ2-5; 7 bases are a match to TRBD2. CDR1 and CDR2 from the germline V gene are SGHRS and YFSETQ. This CDR3 is 14 amino acids long. The ends lost 6 bases at V and 1 base at J; junction bases unmatched: 6. CDR3 region: CASTGGGVQETQYF. CDR3 nucleotides: TGCGCCAGCACCGGTGGGGGGGTCCAAGAGACCCAGTACTTC.

V usage is TRBV28 and J usage is TRBJ2-1; the match to TRBD2 covers 10 bases. CDR3 length equals 15 residues. The V gene end was trimmed by 5 bases and the J gene end by 10 bases; junction bases not matched to a gene: 11. Germline values: CDR1 MDHEN, CDR2 SYDVKM. The CDR3 spells CASSLGASGSFEQFF. CDR3 coding DNA: TGTGCCAGCAGTCTCGGGGCTAGCGGGAGTTTCGAGCAGTTCTTC.

The chain is built from TRBV25-1 and TRBJ1-2; D is undetermined. The CDR3 is 14 residues long. Trimming shortened V by 5 bases and J by 7 bases, and 17 bases separated the two germline ends. Germline V CDR1 and CDR2: MGHDK, SYGVNS. CDR3 sequence: CASSLPVFGGGYTF. The CDR3 DNA follows: TGTGCCAGCAGTCTTCCAGTCTTTGGTGGTGGCTACACCTTC.

This sequence joins TRBV11-2 and TRBJ2-3; D possibly uses TRBD1 or TRBD2 (5 bases each). The V end lost 5 bases, the J end lost 4 bases, and 16 bases lay between the germline ends. The CDR3 has 15 amino acids. The germline V gene encodes CDR1 SGHAT and CDR2 FQNNGV. The CDR3 protein is CASSLRGRGADTQYF. Here the CDR3 DNA reads TGTGCCAGCAGCCTAAGGGGACGGGGCGCAGATACGCAGTATTTT.